This T cell receptor beta chain was retrieved from a study of cytotoxic CD8 clonotypes in ibrutinib-treated CLL. Study details: The average sample held approximately 260,000 productive templates and tens of thousands of productive rearrangements. Broader study findings: In comparison with age-matched healthy donors, baseline clonality was higher and tracked circulating CD8+ T-cell counts.

Here immunoSEQ multiplex PCR was the method, and the copy in TCRdb shows in-frame clones only, minus some. This table holds 26,000 or so clones, around 57% found once. Trimming took off 4 bases at V and 1 base at J, with 15 bases between the two ends. Per the germline V gene, CDR1 is SGHRS and CDR2 is YFSETQ. CDR3 size: 16 residues. A note on this clone: Its antigen is still unknown.

The sequencing here drew on PBMCs, taken before ibrutinib treatment. The chain joins TRBV5-1 to TRBJ2-1; D is unclear. The receptor's source is a human donor with chronic lymphocytic leukemia. For the CDR3, the DNA is TGCGCCAGCAGCACGGAAAGTTCTGGGTCCTACAATGAGCAGTTCTTC. It translates to CASSTESSGSYNEQFF.